Each of the 21 T cell receptor beta chains below was sequenced from the same sample in a study of early T cells in non-severe SARS-CoV-2 infection. TCRdb re-called the 5' RACE reads with MiXCR, one entry per CDR3 protein. The data show some 64,000 distinct CDR3 sequences, with roughly 18% seen just once and roughly 9% held by the top ten. The sequencing here drew on whole blood, taken at baseline. These TCRs come from an adult who was a healthcare worker with PCR-confirmed SARS-CoV-2 infection or an uninfected control (not recorded which).

This clonotype occurred a few times. This chain connects TRBV7-8 to TRBJ1-3, with TRBD1 identical over 7 bases. This CDR3 has 14 amino acids. With 5 bases clipped from V and 4 bases from J, the junction kept 5 bases outside the gene matches. The germline gives CDR1 SGHVS, CDR2 FQNEAQ. CDR3: CASSRGTAGNTIYF. CDR3 DNA sequence: TGTGCCAGCAGCCGAGGGACAGCAGGAAACACCATATATTTT.

This chain joins TRBV18 and TRBJ1-1, with D tentatively TRBD1 (6 bases). The length of the CDR3 is 15 residues. CDR1 and CDR2 (germline): KGHSH, LQKENI. V lost 0 bases and J 10 bases, leaving 18 bases between the germline ends. CDR3 coding DNA: TGTGCCAGCTCACCACCCAACAGGGAGCAAACCGGAGCTTTCTTT. Protein sequence: CASSPPNREQTGAFF. Based on the CDR3 plus reference TRBV18 and TRBJ1-1, the full variable domain is NAGVMQNPRHLVRRRGQEARLRCSPMKGHSHVYWYRQLPEEGLKFMVYLQKENIIDESGMPKERFSAEFPKEGPSILRIQQVVRGDSAAYFCASSPPNREQTGAFFGQGTRLTVV.

This clonotype was counted at least ten times. V gene TRBV2 combines with J gene TRBJ1-5, with 8 bases identical to TRBD1. CDR1 and CDR2 from the germline V gene are SNHLY and FYNNEI. After removal of 3 bases from V and 4 bases from J, the junction contained 8 bases not matched to a gene. The CDR3 runs 16 residues. CDR3 bases: TGTGCCAGCAGTGATCTCGGCAGGGGGCGGAATCAGCCCCAGCATTTT. This codes for CASSDLGRGRNQPQHF.

There are many counts of this clonotype. The chain joins TRBV19 to TRBJ1-2; D is uncertain. V was cut by 7 bases and J by 4 bases, with 13 bases left in between. CDR1 and CDR2 from the germline V gene are LNHDA and SQIVND (reference sequence). CDR3 length: 13 residues. CDR3 DNA: TGTGCCAGTACCACGGACGTCAGCTATGGCTACACCTTC. Translation: CASTTDVSYGYTF.

This clonotype was seen repeatedly, ten times or more. The J gene is TRBJ2-2, the V gene TRBV12-3 or TRBV12-4; D gene ambiguous. The CDR3 sequence is 12 residues long. V was pared by 3 bases and J by 1 base, with 0 bases between. CDR3 DNA sequence: TGTGCCAGCAGTTTGAACACCGGGGAGCTGTTTTTT. Translated: CASSLNTGELFF.

This chain joins TRBV30 and TRBJ2-3; D gene ambiguous. The ends were cut back, 2 bases at V and 3 bases at J, with 6 bases in the middle. This CDR3 comprises 12 residues. CDR1 and CDR2 (germline): GTSNPN, SVGIG (reference sequence). CDR3: CAWSLGTDTQYF. CDR3 nucleotide sequence: TGTGCCTGGAGTTTGGGGACAGATACGCAGTATTTT.

This chain uses TRBV5-6 with TRBJ2-5; D may be TRBD2 (6 bases). The CDR3 runs 14 residues. The germline V gene encodes CDR1 SGHDT and CDR2 YYEEEE. Trimming removed 2 bases from V and 2 bases from J, with 10 bases in between. CDR3 DNA: TGTGCCAGCAGCTTTAATGGGGGGCAAGAGACCCAGTACTTC. Amino acid sequence: CASSFNGGQETQYF.

This clonotype was observed a handful of times. CDR3 in DNA: TGCAGTGCCCTGAGGACAGCAAACTACGAGCAGTACTTC. Its translation is CSALRTANYEQYF. The chain is built from TRBV20-1 and TRBJ2-7, with D possibly matching TRBD1 (6 bases). This CDR3 contains 13 residues. V shed 6 bases and J shed 3 bases, with 15 bases lying between them. In germline, CDR1 is DFQATT, CDR2 SNEGSKA (reference sequence).

V gene TRBV18 combines with J gene TRBJ2-3; TRBD2 matches 10 bases. V shed 2 bases, J shed 2 bases, and the junction held 7 bases outside the gene matches. The length of the CDR3 is 17 residues. Germline V gene lookup returns CDR1 KGHSH and CDR2 LQKENI. The DNA of the CDR3 is TGTGCCAGCTCACCATTGGCTAGCGGGGGAGACACAGATACGCAGTATTTT. Translated, it gives CASSPLASGGDTDTQYF.

By share of the sample, this clonotype is medium-sized. This rearrangement joins TRBV24-1 to TRBJ2-1; D possibly corresponds to TRBD1 (5 bases). This CDR3 comprises 14 residues. CDR1 and CDR2 (germline): KGHDR, SFDVKD. With 0 bases removed from V and 7 bases from J, the gap between germline ends came to 9 bases. The CDR3 protein is CATSDLTGRNEQFF. Here the CDR3 DNA reads TGTGCCACCAGTGATTTGACAGGCCGGAATGAGCAGTTCTTC.

This clonotype has at least ten counts. The genes are TRBV10-3 and TRBJ2-1; 8 positions match TRBD1. Germline V gene lookup returns CDR1 ENHRY and CDR2 SYGVKD. This CDR3 is built from 16 residues. The V gene end was trimmed by 6 bases and the J gene end by 3 bases; junction bases not matched to a gene: 10. CDR3 nucleotides: TGTGCCATCAGCTCAGGACAGGGAAACTTCTACAATGAGCAGTTCTTC. Protein sequence: CAISSGQGNFYNEQFF.

This clonotype showed up just a few times. The chain carries TRBV2 and TRBJ2-2, with D unclear. Germline V gives CDR1 SNHLY, CDR2 FYNNEI. The CDR3 is made up of 14 amino acids. V lost 7 bases to trimming and J lost 3 bases, with 12 bases between them. The chain's CDR3 is CASKAVTDTGELFF. Here the CDR3 DNA reads TGTGCCAGCAAGGCCGTCACAGACACCGGGGAGCTGTTTTTT.

V is TRBV29-1 and J is TRBJ2-3; tentatively, D is TRBD1 or TRBD2 (6 bases each). The CDR3 loop spans 16 amino acids. In germline, CDR1 is SQVTM, CDR2 ANQGSEA. V was trimmed by 1 base and J by 0 bases, leaving 14 bases between them. This CDR3 reads CSVEVGAGTSTDTQYF. The CDR3 DNA reads as TGCAGCGTTGAAGTGGGGGCGGGAACTAGCACAGATACGCAGTATTTT.

This clonotype has more than one count but fewer than ten. The chain combines TRBV7-2 with TRBJ2-7; D is possibly TRBD2 (6 bases). This CDR3 is 13 amino acids long. Germline CDR1 and CDR2: SGHTA and FQGNSA. V was trimmed by 1 base and J by 7 bases, leaving 11 bases between them. The CDR3 DNA is TGTGCCAGCAGCTTAGTCGTTGCGGGGGAGCAGTACTTC. This gives the protein CASSLVVAGEQYF.

The table lists this clonotype with a few counts. This chain connects TRBV7-2 to TRBJ2-7; the match to TRBD2 covers 12 bases. There are 14 residues in the CDR3. Germline V gives CDR1 SGHTA, CDR2 FQGNSA. Trimming removed 4 bases from V and 6 bases from J; junction bases left unmatched: 4. The CDR3 region is CASSWTSGTGEQYF. The DNA for the CDR3 is TGTGCCAGCAGCTGGACTAGCGGGACGGGCGAGCAGTACTTC.

This clonotype was seen a few times. This rearrangement joins TRBV5-1 to TRBJ2-7; D is unclear. The CDR3 covers 14 residues. CDR1 is SGHRS and CDR2 is YFSETQ in the germline V gene. Deletions cut 0 bases from V and 5 bases from J, with 12 bases between. Here the CDR3 reads CASSLAVASDEQYF. The CDR3 coding sequence is TGCGCCAGCAGCTTGGCGGTAGCATCTGACGAGCAGTACTTC.

The rearrangement links TRBV20-1 to TRBJ2-1; no definite D call. Deletions cut 3 bases from V and 5 bases from J, with 8 bases between. Germline loops: CDR1 DFQATT, CDR2 SNEGSKA (reference sequence). The CDR3 is made up of 12 amino acids. The CDR3 reads CSASSMNNEQFF. The CDR3 DNA is TGCAGTGCTAGTTCGATGAACAATGAGCAGTTCTTC.

This clonotype was detected ten times or more. V gene TRBV7-2 combines with J gene TRBJ1-1; no clear D. This CDR3 has 14 residues. The ends were cut back, 1 base at V and 2 bases at J, with 8 bases in the middle. Per germline, CDR1 SGHTA and CDR2 FQGNSA. The CDR3 here is CASSLGGGNTEAFF. Here the CDR3 DNA reads TGTGCCAGCAGCTTAGGCGGAGGAAACACTGAAGCTTTCTTT.

The chain carries TRBV5-1 and TRBJ1-3; D gene uncertain. The CDR3 consists of 14 residues. Germline loops: CDR1 SGHRS, CDR2 YFSETQ. Trimming removed 0 bases at V and 2 bases at J, with 6 bases between. CDR3 region: CASSLDSTGNTIYF. The CDR3 DNA sequence: TGCGCCAGCAGCTTGGACAGTACTGGAAACACCATATATTTT. The whole variable domain, filled in from reference TRBV5-1 and TRBJ1-3, reads KAGVTQTPRYLIKTRGQQVTLSCSPISGHRSVSWYQQTPGQGLQFLFEYFSETQRNKGNFPGRFSGRQFSNSRSEMNVSTLELGDSALYLCASSLDSTGNTIYFGEGSWLTVV.

This clonotype occurred a few times. This chain links TRBV7-9 with TRBJ2-1, with TRBD2 matching 10 bases. There are 16 residues in the CDR3. CDR1 SEHNR and CDR2 FQNEAQ come from the germline V gene (reference sequence). The V gene end was trimmed by 6 bases and the J gene end by 6 bases; junction bases not matched to a gene: 11. CDR3: CASREIAGGRTNEQFF. CDR3 DNA sequence: TGTGCCAGCAGGGAAATAGCGGGAGGACGGACCAATGAGCAGTTCTTC.

This clonotype has more than one count but fewer than ten. V is TRBV15 and J is TRBJ2-3, with a weak D call TRBD1 (5 bases). CDR3 size: 17 residues. Trimming stripped 2 bases from V and 1 base from J, with 16 bases between. The germline V gene encodes CDR1 LNHNV and CDR2 YYDKDF (reference sequence). Written as DNA, the CDR3 is TGTGCCACCAGCAGATCATCAGGGTCCCCCGGCACAGATACGCAGTATTTT. Translation: CATSRSSGSPGTDTQYF.